This T cell receptor beta chain was captured by sequencing in a study of response to subunit inactivated influenza vaccine (dated by TCRdb to between 2018 and 2020). In terms of the full investigation: To follow how T cells responded to a trivalent subunit inactivated influenza vaccine, the researchers relied on deep quantitative profiling of the T cell receptor repertoire.

Library prep was done by RT-PCR. TCRdb lists the instrument as Illumina HiSeq 2500. Using fastp at Q25 and MiXCR, TCRdb reprocessed the public reads and kept productive beta chains. CDR3 protein duplicates are merged, each entry listing the most common genes and DNA. The sample yields more than 700,000 distinct CDR3 sequences; less than 25% were counted once. Roughly a tenth of the sample lies in the top ten. Details on this clonotype: The antigen this receptor binds is unknown. No much larger clone is present one base from it, and per-base qualities are unavailable.

What the study reported, not specific to this receptor: According to the authors, only a limited number of new T cells may be recruited by each seasonal influenza vaccination.

The germline V gene sets CDR1 to SGHAT and CDR2 to FQNNGV. Counted from cysteine to phenylalanine, this CDR3 has 16 amino acids. The CDR3 DNA has 48 bases and is translated from base 1. At the junction V is shortened by 1 base and J by 3 bases; bases outside the gene matches: 4. This clonotype was obtained from a man between 45 and 60 years old who received an inactivated influenza vaccine. Donor details come from another sample of the same person, matched by shared clones. The V gene is TRBV11-2 and the J gene is TRBJ2-1, and TRBD1 matches 9 of the central bases. This specimen was PBMCs from blood, taken more than 4 days after vaccination. This receptor carries the CDR3 CASSLADRGIYNEQFF. The nucleotides are TGTGCCAGCAGCTTAGCGGACAGGGGAATCTACAATGAGCAGTTCTTC.